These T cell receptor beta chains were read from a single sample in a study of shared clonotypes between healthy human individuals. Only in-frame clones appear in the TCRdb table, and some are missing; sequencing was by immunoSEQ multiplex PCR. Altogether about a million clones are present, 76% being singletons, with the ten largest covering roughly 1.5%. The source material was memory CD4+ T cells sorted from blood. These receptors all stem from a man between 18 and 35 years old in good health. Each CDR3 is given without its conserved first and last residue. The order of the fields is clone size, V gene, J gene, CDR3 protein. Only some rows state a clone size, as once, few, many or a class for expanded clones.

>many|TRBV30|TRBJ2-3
AWVGQGAGADTQY
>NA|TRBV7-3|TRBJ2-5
ASSLGGRETQY
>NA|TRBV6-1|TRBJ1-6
ASREQGVGYNSPLH
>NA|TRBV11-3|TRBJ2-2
ASSFDPFGELF
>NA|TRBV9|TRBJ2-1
ASSVDPGLYNEQF
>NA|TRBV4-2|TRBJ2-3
ASRGTSTDTQY
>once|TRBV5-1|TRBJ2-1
ASSLGAGAPSEQF
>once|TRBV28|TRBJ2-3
ASSLGFAGGLGTDTQY
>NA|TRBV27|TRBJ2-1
ASSYAGADWF
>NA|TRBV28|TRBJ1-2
ATDRGQGYT
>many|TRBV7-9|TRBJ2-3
ASSFGGLLPTDTQY
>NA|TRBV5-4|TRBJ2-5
ASSLGTGNQETQY
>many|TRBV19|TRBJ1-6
ASSIGGPGNSPLH
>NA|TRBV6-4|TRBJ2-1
ASSPTGASYNEQF
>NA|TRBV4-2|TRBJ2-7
ASSQGPAGSSYEQY
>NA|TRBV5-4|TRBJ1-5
ASSFDGSNQPQH
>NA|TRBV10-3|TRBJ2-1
AISQGDEQF
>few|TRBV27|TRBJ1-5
ASSLQDSNQPQH
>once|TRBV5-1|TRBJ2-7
ASSKDVYYEQY
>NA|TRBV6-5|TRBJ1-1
ASSSPDLGTEAF
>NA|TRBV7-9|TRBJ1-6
ASRPGQGNSPLH
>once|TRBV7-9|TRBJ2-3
ASRANTDTQY
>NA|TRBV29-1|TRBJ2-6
SVVPVTGANVLT